This TCR beta chain was identified in a study of blood T cell repertoires in COVID-19 (dated by TCRdb to 2018 to 2020). Regarding the study in general: The collaborator samples originated in the United States, Italy and Spain and spanned the acute and convalescent phases of COVID-19. The material from the prospective study consisted of cDNA or gDNA derived from T cells, B-cell-depleted T cells, or PBMCs. Subjects who had been exposed to COVID-19, were actively infected with it, or had recovered from it provided the deeply sampled blood TCRbeta repertoires that made up the dataset. The repertoires were made available in a free public database intended to serve as a resource for research on the immune response to SARS-CoV-2. The samples were drawn from two sources: the first 160 participants of the ongoing ImmuneRACE study, and 1,254 subjects contributed by 6 global collaborators. A de-identified subject ID, COVID-19 status, age in years and sex were almost always included in the sample metadata. HLA class I and class II types, where available, came from metadata supplied by the sample provider rather than from assay-based typing.

Collaborating institutions collected whole blood in K2EDTA tubes following their own protocols. For TCRbeta analysis, collaborators shipped samples as frozen whole blood, isolated PBMCs, or DNA extracted from either of those sample types. Turning to this clone: Which antigen it targets is not known. There are no base qualities to consult, and no much larger clone falls within one base.

TCRbeta CDR3 regions were amplified from genomic DNA using the immunoSEQ Assay, a bias-controlled multiplex PCR. The published analysis was carried out like this. Nucleated cell counts per sample were estimated from amplification of reference gene primers within the assay. Sequence reads were collapsed and filtered to measure the absolute abundance of every unique TCRbeta CDR3 rearrangement. For each sample, productive Simpson clonality was calculated as the square root of Simpson's diversity index across productive rearrangements. TCRdb re-hosts the immuneACCESS table, in-frame sequences only. Its copies lack some clones; in the studies checked, an unresolved V gene accounts for under half of them, and the cause for the rest is not known. That table supplies the V and J calls and clone size; D and trimming were determined from the DNA. Here the sample has about 89,000 clones; 80% occur a single time. The ten largest account for 15% to 20% of the sample.

CDR1 and CDR2 (MNHEY, SVGEGT) derive from the germline V gene. V loses 4 bases, J loses 1 base, and the germline ends lie 8 bases apart. The CDR3 holds 14 amino acids from the cysteine to the phenylalanine. Of all the DNA, just the CDR3 is kept, 42 bases in frame from base 1. The study at large found these results: Clinical and demographic metadata were provided uncurated, with the amount varying by source and participant.

This clonotype was obtained from a woman older than 75 with acute or convalescent COVID-19. The V gene is TRBV6-2 or TRBV6-3 and the J gene is TRBJ1-5, and possibly TRBD1, on 6 matching bases. Sequenced input: peripheral blood. The CDR3 sequence is CASSFTGSNQPQHF. The DNA is as follows: TGTGCCAGCAGTTTTACAGGGAGCAATCAGCCCCAGCATTTT.